A selection of T cell receptor beta chains follows, all from one sample in a study of T cells in Graves' hyperthyroidism and ophthalmopathy. MiXCR, run by TCRdb on the multiplex PCR reads, gives a single entry per CDR3 protein. The sample shows about 560,000 distinct CDR3 sequences, roughly 14% of them seen only once. Input material: blood. The receptors originated from a woman between 25 and 40 years old with Graves' hyperthyroidism. Each CDR3 is given with its conserved first and last residue. Fields, in order: J gene, D gene, V gene, clone size, CDR3 protein, CDR3 DNA. The D gene is left open where the match is weak. Size tells how often a clone was seen (once, few, many) or the class of an expanded clone, and some rows leave it out.

J gene: TRBJ2-5
D gene: TRBD2
V gene: TRBV20-1
clone size: many
CDR3 protein: CSAWTSGRGETQYF
CDR3 DNA: TGCAGTGCTTGGACTAGCGGGAGAGGAGAGACCCAGTACTTC

J gene: TRBJ1-6
D gene: .
V gene: TRBV7-9
clone size: .
CDR3 protein: CASSPPTVTSSYNSPLHF
CDR3 DNA: TGTGCCAGCAGCCCCCCGACAGTTACCAGCTCCTATAATTCACCCCTCCACTTT

J gene: TRBJ1-1
D gene: .
V gene: TRBV28
clone size: many
CDR3 protein: CASTGGGRTEAFF
CDR3 DNA: TGTGCCAGCACCGGGGGGGGTAGGACTGAAGCTTTCTTT

J gene: TRBJ2-1
D gene: .
V gene: TRBV5-1
clone size: many
CDR3 protein: CASSPLVGDEQFF
CDR3 DNA: TGCGCCAGCTCCCCCCTCGTAGGGGATGAGCAGTTCTTC

J gene: TRBJ2-2
D gene: .
V gene: TRBV11-1
clone size: many
CDR3 protein: CASTPQRNTGELFF
CDR3 DNA: TGTGCCAGCACCCCCCAACGGAACACCGGGGAGCTGTTTTTT

J gene: TRBJ2-7
D gene: .
V gene: TRBV2
clone size: many
CDR3 protein: CASSRTRITYEQYF
CDR3 DNA: TGTGCCAGCAGTCGGACTCGAATTACCTACGAGCAGTACTTC

J gene: TRBJ2-2
D gene: .
V gene: TRBV20-1
clone size: few
CDR3 protein: CSAPRGTGELFF
CDR3 DNA: TGCAGTGCCCCCCGCGGCACCGGGGAGCTGTTTTTT

J gene: TRBJ1-4
D gene: TRBD1
V gene: TRBV20-1
clone size: few
CDR3 protein: CSARVRGRATNEKLFF
CDR3 DNA: TGCAGTGCTAGGGTCAGGGGGCGGGCAACTAATGAAAAACTGTTTTTT

J gene: TRBJ2-1
D gene: .
V gene: TRBV28
clone size: few
CDR3 protein: CASSSLRYNEQFF
CDR3 DNA: TGTGCCAGCAGTTCACTACGATACAATGAGCAGTTCTTC

J gene: TRBJ2-2
D gene: .
V gene: TRBV20-1
clone size: once
CDR3 protein: CSASGRATGELFF
CDR3 DNA: TGCAGTGCTAGCGGGCGCGCCACCGGGGAGCTGTTTTTT

J gene: TRBJ1-4
D gene: .
V gene: TRBV20-1
clone size: many
CDR3 protein: CSARDHERAEKLFF
CDR3 DNA: TGCAGTGCTAGAGATCACGAGAGGGCTGAAAAACTGTTTTTT

J gene: TRBJ2-7
D gene: .
V gene: TRBV3-1
clone size: many
CDR3 protein: CASSPTYSYEQYF
CDR3 DNA: TGTGCCAGCAGCCCTACTTATTCCTACGAGCAGTACTTC

J gene: TRBJ2-1
D gene: .
V gene: TRBV12-3/TRBV12-4
clone size: many
CDR3 protein: CASSWAKAGDEQFF
CDR3 DNA: TGTGCCAGCAGTTGGGCCAAGGCAGGCGATGAGCAGTTCTTC

J gene: TRBJ2-7
D gene: .
V gene: TRBV4-1
clone size: many
CDR3 protein: CASSQDPSSVNEQYF
CDR3 DNA: TGCGCCAGCAGCCAAGATCCCTCCTCAGTGAACGAGCAGTACTTC

J gene: TRBJ1-1
D gene: .
V gene: TRBV3-1
clone size: many
CDR3 protein: CASSHRPGWTEAFF
CDR3 DNA: TGTGCCAGCAGCCACAGGCCAGGGTGGACTGAAGCTTTCTTT

J gene: TRBJ2-1
D gene: TRBD2
V gene: TRBV24-1
clone size: few
CDR3 protein: CATSTTSGGLNEQFF
CDR3 DNA: TGTGCCACCAGTACAACTAGCGGGGGTCTCAATGAGCAGTTCTTC

J gene: TRBJ2-1
D gene: TRBD2
V gene: TRBV28
clone size: many
CDR3 protein: CASSQYSSGVSSYNEQFF
CDR3 DNA: TGTGCCAGCAGCCAATACTCTAGCGGGGTTAGCTCCTACAATGAGCAGTTCTTC

J gene: TRBJ2-1
D gene: TRBD2
V gene: TRBV27
clone size: many
CDR3 protein: CASSLLAGGLYNEQFF
CDR3 DNA: TGTGCCAGCAGTTTACTAGCGGGAGGACTCTACAATGAGCAGTTCTTC

J gene: TRBJ2-7
D gene: TRBD1
V gene: TRBV13
clone size: .
CDR3 protein: CASRRSGQGYEQYF
CDR3 DNA: TGTGCCAGCAGGCGTTCGGGACAGGGGTACGAGCAGTACTTC

J gene: TRBJ2-1
D gene: TRBD2
V gene: TRBV7-9
clone size: .
CDR3 protein: CASSSPTSGQSSYNEQFF
CDR3 DNA: TGTGCCAGCAGCTCCCCGACTAGCGGGCAGAGCTCCTACAATGAGCAGTTCTTC

J gene: TRBJ1-1
D gene: .
V gene: TRBV6-5
clone size: many
CDR3 protein: CASSYSSEVNTEAFF
CDR3 DNA: TGTGCCAGCAGTTACTCTTCGGAGGTGAACACTGAAGCTTTCTTT

J gene: TRBJ1-1
D gene: TRBD1
V gene: TRBV6-1
clone size: many
CDR3 protein: CASRRQGDSTEAFF
CDR3 DNA: TGTGCCAGCAGGAGACAGGGTGATAGCACTGAAGCTTTCTTT

J gene: TRBJ2-6
D gene: .
V gene: TRBV7-2
clone size: many
CDR3 protein: CASSLDMGGTGANVLTF
CDR3 DNA: TGTGCCAGCAGCTTAGACATGGGGGGAACGGGGGCCAACGTCCTGACTTTC

J gene: TRBJ2-2
D gene: TRBD2
V gene: TRBV28
clone size: few
CDR3 protein: CASSFGGGPSGELFF
CDR3 DNA: TGTGCCAGCAGTTTTGGGGGAGGGCCTTCCGGGGAGCTGTTTTTT

J gene: TRBJ2-3
D gene: TRBD2
V gene: TRBV19
clone size: .
CDR3 protein: CASTLPREGYTGTSGTRATDTQYF
CDR3 DNA: TGTGCCAGTACTCTACCCCGGGAGGGCTACACCGGGACTAGCGGGACGAGGGCCACAGATACGCAGTATTTT